What follows is one TCR beta chain and its context. The entry originates in a study of T cell responses to AZD1222 COVID-19 vaccine. Measured with immunoSEQ multiplex PCR; TCRdb has only the in-frame clones, and not every one. The sample gives 100,000 to 150,000 clones, 85% to 90% of which show up once; approximately 12% is in the top ten. The CDR3 sequence is 14 residues long. V lost 3 bases and J 9 bases, leaving 15 bases between the germline ends. The germline CDR1 and CDR2 sequences are SGHNT and YENEEA. The specimen was peripheral blood, collected on day 0 of AZD1222 vaccination. The TCR was taken from an adult in good health. This chain links TRBV11-3 with TRBJ2-1; D is possibly TRBD1 (7 bases). CDR3 loop: CASSLEGARSEQFF. The CDR3 nucleotides are TGTGCCAGCAGCTTGGAGGGGGCGCGAAGTGAGCAGTTCTTC.